This T cell receptor beta chain was retrieved from a study of T cell responses to AZD1222 COVID-19 vaccine. Overall study findings and caveats: Once two AZD1222 doses were given, Spike-specific TCR breadth and depth went up.

Assay: immunoSEQ multiplex PCR; the TCRdb copy retains only in-frame clones and omits some. The data show 110,000 to 150,000 clones, roughly 91% seen once. This CDR3 has 17 amino acids. CDR1 ENHRY and CDR2 SYGVKD come from the germline V gene. With V trimmed by 0 bases and J by 6 bases, 6 bases remained unmatched. In regard to this clone: The antigen remains undetermined.

This receptor was obtained from an adult in good health. The chain recombines TRBV10-3 with TRBJ2-7; 15 nucleotides align to TRBD2. The specimen was peripheral blood, collected on day 0 of AZD1222 vaccination. The CDR3 DNA follows: TGTGCCATCAGTGAGTCGGTGGGACTAGCGGGGGGCCTCGAGCAGTACTTC. The encoded protein is CAISESVGLAGGLEQYF.